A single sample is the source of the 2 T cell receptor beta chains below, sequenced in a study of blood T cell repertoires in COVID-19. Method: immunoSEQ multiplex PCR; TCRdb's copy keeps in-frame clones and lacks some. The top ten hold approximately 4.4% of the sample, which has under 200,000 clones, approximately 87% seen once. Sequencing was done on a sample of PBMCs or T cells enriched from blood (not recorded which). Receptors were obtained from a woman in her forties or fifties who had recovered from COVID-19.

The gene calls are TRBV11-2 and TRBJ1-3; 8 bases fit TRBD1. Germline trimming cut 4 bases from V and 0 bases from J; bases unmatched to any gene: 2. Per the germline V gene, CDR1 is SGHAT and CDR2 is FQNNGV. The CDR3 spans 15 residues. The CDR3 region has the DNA TGTGCCAGCAGCTGGGACAGGATCTCTGGAAACACCATATATTTT. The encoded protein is CASSWDRISGNTIYF.

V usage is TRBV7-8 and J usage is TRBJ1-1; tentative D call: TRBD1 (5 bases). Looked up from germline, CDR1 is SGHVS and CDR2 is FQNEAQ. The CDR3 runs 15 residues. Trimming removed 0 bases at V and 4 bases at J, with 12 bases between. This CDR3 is CASSLAQGRATEAFF. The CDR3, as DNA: TGTGCCAGCAGCTTAGCGCAGGGCCGGGCCACTGAAGCTTTCTTT.